This T cell receptor beta chain was identified during a study of CD8 T cells in Susac syndrome. Peripheral blood CD8+ and CD4+ T cells were profiled by TCR beta sequencing. It was with random hexamers that about 0.45 to 1 ug RNA was reverse transcribed. Multiplex immunoSEQ PCR targeted 54 Vbeta and 13 Jbeta TCR beta segments. TCRdb itself ran the immunoSEQ multiplex PCR reads through MiXCR, one entry per CDR3 protein. The sample lists about 130,000 distinct CDR3 sequences; around nine tenths were seen once. The CDR3 runs 17 residues. CDR1 SGHVS and CDR2 FQNEAQ come from the germline V gene. V lost 7 bases and J lost 6; bases outside the gene matches: 19.

This chain joins TRBV7-8 and TRBJ2-3, with 7 nucleotides matching TRBD2. Material: CD8+ T cells from PBMCs. The source is a human donor with multiple sclerosis. CDR3 residues: CASTPYLIGEGGDTQYF. The CDR3 DNA reads as TGTGCCAGCACCCCCTACCTGATAGGGGAGGGAGGGGATACGCAGTATTTT.